This T cell receptor beta chain appears in the sequencing data of a study of post-analysis software for immune sequencing data (dated by TCRdb to between 2015 and 2017). Turning to the overall study: Disease courses on record covered relapsing-remitting, secondary progressive and progressive-relapsing multiple sclerosis, though some patients had no subtype annotation. The patient repertoires were compared against approximately ten previously published healthy control repertoires obtained from donors aged roughly 6 to 28 years. A subset of samples was prepared in parallel using single-end sample barcoding, then pooled and co-amplified after Illumina adapter ligation.

The method behind the library was PCR. TCRdb lists the instrument as Illumina HiSeq 2500. Unique molecular identifiers were incorporated into TCR beta cDNA libraries to reduce PCR and sequencing biases. About 500,000 cDNA molecules were obtained for every 1 to 10 million input T cells, so each molecule roughly corresponded to one T cell. The same protocol used for the earlier healthy control dataset was applied to prepare and sequence the patient libraries. Within a given batch, samples were prepared together, multiplexed and sequenced on the same HiSeq lane. From the authors' description of their analysis: MIGEC handled the raw barcoded reads, throwing out single-read molecular identifier groups before consensus assembly and CDR3 extraction. VDJtools was used for post-analysis of the clonotype tables, and diversity was normalized by down-sampling every dataset to the size of the smallest sample. In repertoire overlap clustering, CDR3 amino acid sequences, but not nucleotide sequences, were matched to correct batch-related cross-sample contamination. TCRdb's own reprocessing of the public reads used fastp at Q25 and MiXCR and kept productive beta chains. CDR3 protein duplicates are merged, each entry listing the most common genes and DNA. The V and J calls here are based on TCRdb, not the publication. The sample table shows about 680,000 distinct CDR3 sequences, and around 64% are seen once. Approximately 11% of the sample is taken by the ten largest.

To demonstrate the VDJtools post-analysis software, TCR beta repertoires were profiled from the peripheral blood of more than ten young patients with multiple sclerosis. The patients with multiple sclerosis were children and adolescents between about 6 and 15 years of age. In this sample, this clonotype turned up a few times. There is no known antigen for this receptor. No much larger clone is present one base from it, and per-base qualities are unavailable. V is shortened by 6 bases, J by 3 bases, and the region joining them spans 11 bases. Taken from the germline V gene, the CDR1 and CDR2 loops are SGHTA and FQGNSA. The CDR3, from cysteine to phenylalanine, totals 13 residues. The only DNA kept is the CDR3, 39 bases in frame from the first base. General conclusions and limits of the study: Direct clustering with F measure showed strong co-clustering of samples prepared in the same batch, prompting a batch-effect correction. About five TRBV segments, including TRBV5-6, TRBV5-1 and TRBV20-1, were significantly more frequent in patients than controls. Significantly lower normalized Chao1 diversity was found in multiple sclerosis patients than in controls, suggesting substantial peripheral T-cell clonal expansion. The control group was slightly older than the multiple sclerosis patient group.

The chain couples TRBV7-2 to TRBJ1-1; the D gene lacks a confident call. The origin of this receptor is a girl under 10 years old with multiple sclerosis. The sample was blood. The bases read TGTGCCAGCAGGTTGGACGGATACACTGAAGCTTTCTTT. This yields the protein CASRLDGYTEAFF.